The source of this T cell receptor beta chain is a study of T cells in narcolepsy. The table came from immunoSEQ multiplex PCR; TCRdb's copy has only in-frame clones and leaves some out. The data contain about 34,000 clones, 75% to 85% of them seen just once; the ten biggest clones take up around 2.6%. Germline CDR1 reads SGHRS; CDR2 reads YFSETQ. CDR3 length: 14 residues. V was pared by 0 bases and J by 5 bases, with 9 bases between. This clone was seen more than once but under ten times. The chain links TRBV5-1 to TRBJ2-1; D possibly corresponds to TRBD2 (5 bases). The sample was CD45RA- memory CD4+ T cells from PBMCs. The sequence was obtained from a human donor with narcolepsy. The CDR3 protein is CASSLAGGNNEQFF. CDR3 DNA sequence: TGCGCCAGCAGCTTGGCCGGAGGTAACAATGAGCAGTTCTTC.